The next 12 T cell receptor beta chains were all read from a single sample in a study of blood T cell repertoires in COVID-19. Sequencing was performed with immunoSEQ multiplex PCR; in TCRdb, only in-frame clones are kept and a portion is missing. The sample shows roughly 500,000 clones, roughly 89% of them seen only once. The sample was peripheral blood. The receptors were sampled from a man in his late teens or twenties with COVID-19, enrolled during active disease.

This clone was seen a single time. J is TRBJ2-7 and V is TRBV27; 8 nucleotides agree with TRBD1. The ends lost 5 bases at V and 4 bases at J; junction bases unmatched: 7. From germline, CDR1 is MNHEY and CDR2 SMNVEV (reference sequence). CDR3 size: 14 residues. Here the CDR3 reads CASSKDRVRYEQYF. The DNA of the CDR3 is TGTGCCAGCAGTAAGGACAGGGTACGGTACGAGCAGTACTTC.

This chain joins TRBV7-9 and TRBJ2-7, with 9 bases lining up with TRBD2. Germline V gene sequence: CDR1 SEHNR, CDR2 FQNEAQ (reference sequence). This CDR3 region has 18 residues. After removal of 0 bases from V and 4 bases from J, the junction contained 13 bases not matched to a gene. CDR3 protein: CASSLARTSDVGGYEQYF. CDR3 sequence (DNA): TGTGCCAGCAGCTTAGCCAGGACTAGCGACGTGGGTGGATACGAGCAGTACTTC.

The chain links TRBV3-1 (or the pseudogene TRBV3-2) to TRBJ2-6; D is uncertain. Trimming took 2 bases from V and 2 from J, leaving 10 bases between them. The CDR3 contains 16 residues. Per the germline V gene, CDR1 is LGHDT and CDR2 is YNNKEL (reference sequence). The CDR3: CASSQSARPGANVLTF. The CDR3, as DNA: TGTGCCAGCAGCCAAAGTGCGCGCCCTGGGGCCAACGTCCTGACTTTC.

The chain uses TRBV5-1 and TRBJ2-7; possibly TRBD1 for D (6 bases). V was pared by 0 bases and J by 2 bases, with 15 bases between. This CDR3 spans 16 amino acids. Per the germline V gene, CDR1 is SGHRS and CDR2 is YFSETQ. The CDR3: CASSLALDRLTYEQYF. In nucleotides, the CDR3 is TGCGCCAGCAGCTTGGCCTTGGACAGACTTACCTACGAGCAGTACTTC.

This clone was recorded only once. This rearrangement joins TRBV7-3 to TRBJ1-6; 9 bases line up with TRBD1. The CDR3 is 16 amino acids. The germline V gene encodes CDR1 SGHTA and CDR2 FQGTGA. The V segment lost 5 bases and the J segment 4 bases; nucleotides outside the gene matches: 6. The chain's CDR3 is CASSPMGQGYNSPLHF. The DNA of the CDR3 is TGTGCCAGCAGCCCAATGGGACAGGGTTATAATTCACCCCTCCACTTT.

The CDR3 DNA is TGTGCCAGCAGCCATAAAGCGGGTTACAATGAGCAGTTCTTC. It is translated as CASSHKAGYNEQFF. The chain couples TRBV3-1 (or the pseudogene TRBV3-2) to TRBJ2-1, with D possibly matching TRBD2 (6 bases). V was clipped by 3 bases and J by 4 bases, with 10 bases between them. This CDR3 spans 14 amino acids. CDR1 is LGHDT and CDR2 is YNNKEL in the germline V gene (reference sequence).

The V and J genes are TRBV6-5 and TRBJ2-3; 7 bases match TRBD2. Germline trimming cut 6 bases from V and 2 bases from J; bases unmatched to any gene: 5. This CDR3 has 14 residues. Germline lookup yields CDR1 MNHEY and CDR2 SVGAGI. The CDR3 is CASRKAGTTDTQYF. The CDR3 DNA is TGTGCCAGCAGAAAAGCGGGGACCACAGATACGCAGTATTTT.

CDR3 bases: TGTGCCACCAGCGGACGGGGACATGGTGGCAATGAGCAGTTCTTC. Protein product: CATSGRGHGGNEQFF. The gene calls are TRBV24-1 and TRBJ2-1; TRBD1 might be the D (6 bases). Trimming stripped 7 bases from V and 6 bases from J, with 18 bases between. Germline CDR1 reads KGHDR; CDR2 reads SFDVKD. The CDR3 runs 15 residues.

This chain joins TRBV7-6 and TRBJ2-7, with a weak D call TRBD1 (5 bases). CDR3 length: 14 amino acids. The V and J ends lost 0 bases and 2 bases respectively, with 8 bases between them. CDR1 and CDR2 (germline): SGHVS, FNYEAQ. CDR3 sequence: CASSLAETAYEQYF. CDR3 DNA: TGTGCCAGCAGCTTAGCCGAGACAGCCTACGAGCAGTACTTC.

V is TRBV7-8 and J is TRBJ1-5; a possible D gene is TRBD1 (6 bases). This CDR3 contains 15 residues. The V gene's germline CDR1 is SGHVS and CDR2 FQNEAQ. V was trimmed by 4 bases and J by 7 bases, leaving 17 bases between them. The CDR3 spells CASSSQQGLGQPQHF. DNA for the CDR3: TGTGCCAGCAGCTCTCAACAGGGTTTGGGGCAGCCCCAGCATTTT.

This chain joins TRBV3-1 (or the pseudogene TRBV3-2) and TRBJ1-1; the match to TRBD1 covers 8 bases. Losses at the gene ends were 4 bases for V and 1 base for J; bases not matched to a gene: 2. The CDR3 extends over 14 amino acids. Looked up from germline, CDR1 is LGHDT and CDR2 is YNNKEL (reference sequence). The CDR3 nucleotides read TGTGCCAGCAGCCTAGACAGGGGGAACACTGAAGCTTTCTTT. Its protein product is CASSLDRGNTEAFF.

This clone has just one count. V usage is TRBV21-1 and J usage is TRBJ2-4; the listed D gene, TRBD1, was not tested against the DNA. TRBV21-1 is listed as a pseudogene. The CDR3 runs 17 residues. The CDR3 nucleotides are TGTGCCAGCAGCGAATTGACGGACAGTCTATCCAAAAACATTCAGTACTTC. This codes for CASSELTDSLSKNIQYF.